The present entry profiles one TCR beta chain with its context. One end of the junction is discordant with germline, which a read error may explain. These data belong to a study of metastatic and nonmetastatic thyroid tumors. The authors' processing: Differences in CDR3 between clinicopathological groups were drawn on to build a classifier intended to discriminate distant-metastatic papillary thyroid cancer patients. TCRdb re-called the PCR reads with MiXCR. None of the V and J calls come from the authors' own analysis; TCRdb made them. The table includes approximately 84,000 clones, approximately 15% detected once. Patients were all untreated before their thyroid surgery. The sequence was obtained from a female donor with papillary thyroid cancer or a benign thyroid nodule (not recorded which). Some clones in this sample may be carry-over from other donors' samples. What was sequenced was blood.

CDR3: CSARDRTSYTYGHTF. For the CDR3, the DNA is TGCAGTGCTAGAGACCGGACATCTTACACCTATGGCCACACCTTC. V and J are TRBV20-1 and TRBJ1-2; D is possibly TRBD1 (5 bases). The CDR3 is 15 amino acids. The germline V gene has CDR1 DFQATT and CDR2 SNEGSKA (reference sequence).